Sequencing of this T cell receptor (beta chain) was carried out in a study of T cell clones after liver transplantation. This table comes from immunoSEQ multiplex PCR, and its TCRdb copy is limited to in-frame clones, with some not included. The profile shows about 120,000 clones, approximately 90% of them singletons. The length of the CDR3 is 14 residues. Germline-derived CDR1 and CDR2 are MDHEN and SYDVKM. Trimming pared 7 bases from V and 2 bases from J, leaving 12 bases between. This clone was counted a few times. This specimen consisted of CD4+ T cells from blood, obtained 12 months after liver transplant. The clonotype was recovered from a human patient who received a liver transplant. Some T cells may originate from the graft donor. The V and J genes are TRBV28 and TRBJ2-1; D may be TRBD2 (6 bases). The CDR3 nucleotides read TGTGCCAGCACCGCGGGAACGACCTACAATGAGCAGTTCTTC. The encoded protein is CASTAGTTYNEQFF.